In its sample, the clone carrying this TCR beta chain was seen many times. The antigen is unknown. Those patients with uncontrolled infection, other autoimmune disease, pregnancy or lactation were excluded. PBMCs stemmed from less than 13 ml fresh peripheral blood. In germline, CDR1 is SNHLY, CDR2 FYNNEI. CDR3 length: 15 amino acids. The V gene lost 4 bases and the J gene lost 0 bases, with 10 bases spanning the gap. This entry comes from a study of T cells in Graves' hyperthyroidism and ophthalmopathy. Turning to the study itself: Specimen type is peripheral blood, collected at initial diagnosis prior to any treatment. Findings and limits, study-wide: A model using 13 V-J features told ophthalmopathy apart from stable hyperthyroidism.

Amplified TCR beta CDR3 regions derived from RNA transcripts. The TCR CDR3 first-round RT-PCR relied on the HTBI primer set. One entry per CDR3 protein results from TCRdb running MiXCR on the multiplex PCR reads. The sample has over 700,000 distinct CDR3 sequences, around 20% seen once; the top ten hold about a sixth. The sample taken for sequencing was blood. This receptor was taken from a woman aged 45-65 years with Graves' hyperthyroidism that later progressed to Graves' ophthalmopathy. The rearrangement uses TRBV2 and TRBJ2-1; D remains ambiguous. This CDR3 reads CASSGAESSYNEQFF. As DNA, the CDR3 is TGTGCCAGCAGTGGGGCAGAAAGCTCCTACAATGAGCAGTTCTTC.